This record covers a single T cell receptor beta chain. Its antigen is not known. The source of the sample is a study of cytomegalovirus exposure and HLA in healthy donors. Looking at the study overall: Early release data held some 79 million unique TCRs from HLA-typed donors.

PCR used 60 Vbeta primers and 13 Jbeta primers. Using immunoSEQ multiplex PCR, the repertoire was profiled, and TCRdb retains in-frame clones only, with some absent. Of under 200,000 clones listed, 84% are singletons. Study conclusions and caveats: Cytomegalovirus association was assigned to around 150 TCR beta chains. Later on, analysis showed that most CMV-associated TCR beta chains appeared to be HLA-restricted. A previous analysis found most TCR beta V segments productive roughly 87% or roughly 30% of the time.

Germline V gives CDR1 SEHNR, CDR2 FQNEAQ (reference sequence). Trimming pared 1 base from V and 4 bases from J, leaving 10 bases between. This CDR3 spans 14 amino acids. The specimen was PBMCs. The sequence was obtained from a man in his thirties or forties in good health and CMV-seronegative. This sequence joins TRBV7-9 and TRBJ1-2; D call uncertain. The CDR3 DNA is TGTGCCAGCAGCTTAGAGAGGTCGGTCTATGGCTACACCTTC. Translated, it gives CASSLERSVYGYTF.